This paragraph reports one T cell receptor beta chain. Its antigen is currently unknown. The data were obtained in a study of shared clonotypes between healthy human individuals. Study-wide findings and caveats: What naive subsets generally showed was a larger estimated richness than memory subsets showed.

The assay was immunoSEQ multiplex PCR, and TCRdb's table has in-frame clones only and misses some. The sample has approximately 2.3 million clones; roughly 93% are singletons. This CDR3 is 21 amino acids long. Trimming removed 1 base from V and 3 bases from J; junction bases left unmatched: 18. Germline V gene data show CDR1 as SGHRS and CDR2 as YFSETQ. V is TRBV5-1 and J is TRBJ2-3; 12 nucleotides match TRBD2. What was sequenced was naive CD4+ T cells from PBMCs. The subset was: CD45RA+ positively selected. The TCR originated in a man aged 18-30 years in good health. Some clones in this sample may be carry-over from other donors' samples. The CDR3 spells CASSLRSYASGRAVSTDTQYF. The CDR3 region has the DNA TGCGCCAGCAGCTTGAGGTCATACGCTAGCGGGAGGGCCGTCAGTACAGATACGCAGTATTTT. The entire variable domain, with the rest obtained from reference TRBV5-1 and TRBJ2-3, is as follows: KAGVTQTPRYLIKTRGQQVTLSCSPISGHRSVSWYQQTPGQGLQFLFEYFSETQRNKGNFPGRFSGRQFSNSRSEMNVSTLELGDSALYLCASSLRSYASGRAVSTDTQYFGPGTRLTVL.